This T cell receptor beta chain was found in a study of identical twins. Overall study results and limits: Recombination models fit unrelated individuals' TCR alpha sharing but underestimated twins'. The more abundant beta clonotypes in cord blood had fewer insertions, and memory repertoires did not show this.

TCRdb fed the 5' RACE reads into MiXCR, producing one record per CDR3 protein. Of hundreds of thousands of distinct CDR3 sequences detected, approximately 18% appear once; the ten largest clones hold 10% to 15%. Of note for this clonotype: The antigen remains unidentified.

Per germline, CDR1 SEHNR and CDR2 FQNEAQ (reference sequence). CDR3 length equals 14 residues. Trimming stripped 7 bases from V and 2 bases from J, with 15 bases between. The data also belong to a second study, concerning T cells expressing NK-cell markers. This second report adds: Top CD8+ clonotypes included the dominant CD3+CD56+NKG2C+ clonotypes in 6 or 7 donors. Clarity on HCMV specificity was lacking for the expanded NKG2C+ T cell clones.

This TCR was sampled from a woman aged 18 to 35 in good health. The sequenced sample consisted of PBMCs. V gene TRBV7-9 combines with J gene TRBJ2-7; TRBD2 might be the D (6 bases). CDR3 residues: CASTPSAQTYEQYF. CDR3 bases: TGTGCCAGCACCCCTAGCGCCCAAACCTACGAGCAGTACTTC.